The 28 T cell receptor beta chains given below trace back to one sample, sequenced in a study of T cells after yellow fever vaccination. TCRdb reprocessed the 5' RACE reads with MiXCR, giving one entry per CDR3 protein. The profile covers 60,000 to 85,000 distinct CDR3 sequences, with approximately 7% appearing a single time and 30% to 45% taken by the ten largest. The sequenced sample was CD8+ T cells sorted from PBMCs, obtained 5 days after the first yellow fever vaccination. These receptors were collected from a man aged 18-30 years who received the YFV17D yellow fever vaccine.

The J gene is TRBJ2-5, the V gene TRBV20-1, with D hard to call. The V gene's germline CDR1 is DFQATT and CDR2 SNEGSKA (reference sequence). The CDR3 consists of 13 residues. V was shortened by 3 bases and J by 3 bases, with 11 bases between the two germline ends. This CDR3 is CSASQDGKETQYF. The CDR3 DNA reads as TGCAGTGCTAGCCAGGATGGGAAAGAGACCCAGTACTTC.

The rearrangement links TRBV19 to TRBJ2-3; unclear D gene. From germline, CDR1 is LNHDA and CDR2 SQIVND (reference sequence). V was shortened by 4 bases and J by 2 bases, with 7 bases between the two germline ends. The CDR3 has 13 amino acids. The CDR3 DNA follows: TGTGCCAGTAGTACGGTGGTCACAGATACGCAGTATTTT. The encoded protein is CASSTVVTDTQYF.

This clonotype was recorded at least ten times. The chain has TRBV29-1 and TRBJ2-2, with TRBD1 identical over 10 bases. CDR3 length: 15 amino acids. Per the germline V gene, CDR1 is SQVTM and CDR2 is ANQGSEA. V gave up 6 bases and J gave up 6 bases; unmatched junction bases: 10. The CDR3 sequence: CSVDTSDRGPGELFF. CDR3 bases: TGCAGCGTCGACACAAGCGACAGGGGGCCCGGGGAGCTGTTTTTT.

The rearrangement uses TRBV10-3 and TRBJ2-2; TRBD2 aligns across 8 bases. With V trimmed by 10 bases and J by 0 bases, 7 bases remained unmatched. Germline V gives CDR1 ENHRY, CDR2 SYGVKD. The CDR3 covers 15 residues. The CDR3 reads CATHSGATNTGELFF. In nucleotides, the CDR3 is TGTGCCACCCATAGCGGGGCGACGAACACCGGGGAGCTGTTTTTT.

The table lists this clonotype with many counts. This chain joins TRBV14 and TRBJ2-5; 12 bases are a match to TRBD1. V lost 4 bases to trimming and J lost 5 bases; unmatched junction nucleotides: 11. Germline CDR1 reads SGHDN; CDR2 reads FVKESK. The CDR3 runs 17 residues. The CDR3 nucleotides are TGTGCCAGCAGCCGCGGGACAGGGGGCGATTCGATGGAGACCCAGTACTTC. This sequence encodes CASSRGTGGDSMETQYF.

The table lists this clonotype with a few counts. The chain carries TRBV5-8 and TRBJ1-4, with D possibly being TRBD1 (5 bases). The CDR3 totals 14 residues. The V end lost 1 base, the J end lost 6 bases, and 10 bases lay between the germline ends. CDR1 is SGHTS and CDR2 is YDEGEE in the germline V gene. CDR3 DNA: TGTGCCAGCAGCTTGAGGCAGGGAGATGAAAAACTGTTTTTT. The encoded protein is CASSLRQGDEKLFF.

This clonotype appeared many times. CDR3 region: CASSDGQGADTQYF. The CDR3, as DNA: TGTGCCAGCAGTGACGGACAGGGGGCAGATACGCAGTATTTT. The chain uses TRBV6-4 and TRBJ2-3; TRBD1 aligns across 10 bases. CDR3 length: 14 amino acids. Trimming at V came to 2 bases and at J to 4 bases, leaving 0 bases not matched to a gene. The germline V gene has CDR1 MRHNA and CDR2 SNTAGT.

This clonotype has more than one count but fewer than ten. The gene calls are TRBV9 and TRBJ2-5; 16 nucleotides agree with TRBD2. The CDR3 spans 17 residues. Trimming removed 2 bases from V and 5 bases from J; junction bases left unmatched: 6. Germline assignment: CDR1 SGDLS and CDR2 YYNGEE. The CDR3 DNA sequence: TGTGCCAGCAGCGTCGGGACTAGCGGGGGGGTTCGGGAGACCCAGTACTTC. Protein product: CASSVGTSGGVRETQYF. The full variable domain, completed using reference TRBV9 and TRBJ2-5, is DSGVTQTPKHLITATGQRVTLRCSPRSGDLSVYWYQQSLDQGLQFLIQYYNGEERAKGNILERFSAQQFPDLHSELNLSSLELGDSALYFCASSVGTSGGVRETQYFGPGTRLLVL.

The sample holds many counts of this clonotype. The chain couples TRBV27 to TRBJ2-5, with 9 nucleotides matching TRBD1. The germline CDR1 and CDR2 sequences are MNHEY and SMNVEV (reference sequence). V lost 5 bases, J lost 3 bases, and 4 bases stayed unmatched. This CDR3 comprises 14 residues. The CDR3 sequence is CASSPWTGEETQYF. The CDR3, as DNA: TGTGCCAGCAGTCCTTGGACAGGGGAAGAGACCCAGTACTTC.

The V call is TRBV5-1, the J call TRBJ2-7, with a possible D match to TRBD2 (6 bases). Per the germline V gene, CDR1 is SGHRS and CDR2 is YFSETQ. The CDR3 has 15 residues. The V and J ends lost 2 bases and 1 base respectively, with 13 bases between them. The CDR3 loop reads CASSFGRGGSYEQYF. The CDR3 DNA follows: TGCGCCAGCAGCTTTGGTCGCGGAGGGTCCTACGAGCAGTACTTC.

The V call is TRBV7-2, the J call TRBJ1-4, with D tentatively TRBD1 (5 bases). CDR1 is SGHTA, CDR2 FQGNSA, per germline. The CDR3 is made up of 14 amino acids. Between the trimmed V and J ends, which lost 1 base and 10 bases, there was a span of 13 bases. The CDR3 bases are TGTGCCAGCAGCTTAGAGGGACCCTGGGGAAAACTGTTTTTT. Its translation: CASSLEGPWGKLFF.

The sample holds many counts of this clonotype. This chain connects TRBV5-1 to TRBJ2-1, with D tentatively TRBD1 or TRBD2 (5 bases each). V shed 2 bases and J shed 3 bases, with 12 bases lying between them. Germline V gene sequence: CDR1 SGHRS, CDR2 YFSETQ. The CDR3 length is 15 residues. CDR3 residues: CASSFRDPDYNEQFF. The CDR3 DNA is TGCGCCAGCAGCTTCCGGGACCCTGACTACAATGAGCAGTTCTTC.

The J gene is TRBJ1-5, the V gene TRBV6-1; 8 bases are shared with TRBD1. With V trimmed by 4 bases and J by 4 bases, 6 bases remained unmatched. Germline CDR1 and CDR2: MNHNS and SASEGT. The CDR3 totals 15 residues. In DNA form, the CDR3 reads TGTGCCAGCAGTGTCTTAGGACAGGGTAATCAGCCCCAGCATTTT. Its protein product is CASSVLGQGNQPQHF.

This clonotype was detected many times. The CDR3 bases are TGTGCCAGCAGTTACTCGACAGGGTTGGACACCATATATTTT. This translates into CASSYSTGLDTIYF. This chain joins TRBV6-5 and TRBJ1-3, with 7 bases matching TRBD1. The CDR3 is 14 amino acids. J was trimmed by 8 bases and V by 0 bases; bases with no gene match: 4. Germline lookup yields CDR1 MNHEY and CDR2 SVGAGI.

The chain combines TRBV4-3 with TRBJ2-7, with D possibly matching TRBD1 (5 bases). The V and J ends lost 0 bases and 7 bases respectively, with 10 bases between them. CDR3 length: 13 amino acids. Germline values: CDR1 LGHNA, CDR2 YSLEER. CDR3 sequence: CASSQDLTGEQYF. DNA of the CDR3: TGCGCCAGCAGCCAAGATCTAACAGGAGAGCAGTACTTC.

This clonotype was seen many times. The chain combines TRBV4-3 with TRBJ1-4; the D gene is possibly TRBD1 (6 bases). Trimming pared 3 bases from V and 9 bases from J, leaving 17 bases between. Germline V gives CDR1 LGHNA, CDR2 YSLEER. The CDR3 spans 15 residues. The CDR3 reads CASSHLQGDTQKLFF. The CDR3 bases are TGCGCCAGCAGCCACCTACAGGGAGACACACAAAAACTGTTTTTT.

As regards this clonotype: The junction departs from the called germline gene at one end, perhaps through a read error. The rearrangement links TRBV9 to TRBJ2-1, with D possibly TRBD2 on 5 matching bases. The CDR3 contains 12 residues. Germline V gene sequence: CDR1 SGDLS, CDR2 YYNGEE. The CDR3 nucleotides are TGTGCCGGCAGCGTAGAGGGAAATGAGCAGTTCTTC. This codes for CAGSVEGNEQFF. The full variable domain, completed using reference TRBV9 and TRBJ2-1, is DSGVTQTPKHLITATGQRVTLRCSPRSGDLSVYWYQQSLDQGLQFLIQYYNGEERAKGNILERFSAQQFPDLHSELNLSSLELGDSALYFCAGSVEGNEQFFGPGTRLTVL.

The CDR3 DNA sequence: TGTGCCAGCAGCGTATCCCCCGGGGAGCTGTTTTTT. Translating it yields CASSVSPGELFF. The chain has TRBV9 and TRBJ2-2; unclear D gene. Deletions cut 1 base from V and 6 bases from J, with 4 bases between. Germline assignment: CDR1 SGDLS and CDR2 YYNGEE. CDR3 length equals 12 residues.

CDR3 DNA sequence: TGTGCCAGCAGCTTAGGGGGGGGGTTAAGCACAGATACGCAGTATTTT. Protein sequence: CASSLGGGLSTDTQYF. The gene calls are TRBV13 and TRBJ2-3, with 7 bases lining up with TRBD2. CDR1 PRHDT and CDR2 FYEKMQ come from the germline V gene (reference sequence). The J segment lost 0 bases and the V segment lost 0 bases, leaving 3 bases of the junction unmatched. The CDR3 is 16 amino acids.

The V call is TRBV20-1, the J call TRBJ2-2, with D possibly being TRBD2 (6 bases). CDR1 is DFQATT, CDR2 SNEGSKA, per germline (reference sequence). V lost 7 bases to trimming and J lost 0 bases, with 15 bases between them. The length of the CDR3 is 15 residues. The CDR3 loop reads CSGKRRGSNTGELFF. The DNA of the CDR3 is TGCAGTGGTAAAAGGCGGGGATCGAACACCGGGGAGCTGTTTTTT.

This chain connects TRBV7-2 to TRBJ2-3, with 12 positions matching TRBD2. Germline V CDR1 and CDR2: SGHTA, FQGNSA. V was pared by 8 bases and J by 2 bases, with 5 bases of the junction left unmatched. This CDR3 region has 15 residues. The CDR3: CASVTSGGYTDTQYF. CDR3 nucleotide sequence: TGTGCCAGCGTAACTAGCGGGGGGTACACAGATACGCAGTATTTT. Supplemented by reference TRBV7-2 and TRBJ2-3, the full variable domain reads GAGVSQSPSNKVTEKGKDVELRCDPISGHTALYWYRQSLGQGLEFLIYFQGNSAPDKSGLPSDRFSAERTGGSVSTLTIQRTQQEDSAVYLCASVTSGGYTDTQYFGPGTRLTVL.

This clonotype was seen only a few times. V is TRBV9 and J is TRBJ2-2; D gene unclear. Trimming removed 3 bases at V and 3 bases at J, with 12 bases between. The CDR3 extends over 15 amino acids. The germline V gene has CDR1 SGDLS and CDR2 YYNGEE. In DNA, the CDR3 is TGTGCCAGCAGCGCAAGGTATGGGGACACCGGGGAGCTGTTTTTT. Translating gives CASSARYGDTGELFF.

The sample holds many counts of this clonotype. The chain carries TRBV20-1 and TRBJ1-2; D gene uncertain. V shed 3 bases and J shed 3 bases, with 14 bases lying between them. The CDR3 spans 14 residues. Germline V gives CDR1 DFQATT, CDR2 SNEGSKA (reference sequence). CDR3 in amino acids: CSASQRTLDYGYTF. DNA of the CDR3: TGCAGTGCTAGTCAGAGGACCTTGGACTATGGCTACACCTTC.

Ten or more counts support this clonotype. The chain joins TRBV7-6 to TRBJ2-1; 7 bases map to TRBD2. After removal of 5 bases from V and 5 bases from J, the junction contained 9 bases not matched to a gene. The V gene's germline CDR1 is SGHVS and CDR2 FNYEAQ. The CDR3 is 15 amino acids. CDR3 in DNA: TGTGCCAGCAGCCTAAGCGGGGAGACTCACAATGAGCAGTTCTTC. As protein: CASSLSGETHNEQFF.

CDR3 region: CASSIGNSPLHF. In DNA form, the CDR3 reads TGTGCCAGTAGCATCGGGAATTCACCCCTCCACTTT. V usage is TRBV19 and J usage is TRBJ1-6; D is unclear. Germline CDR1 is LNHDA and CDR2 is SQIVND (reference sequence). The CDR3 is 12 residues long. Trimming pared 6 bases from V and 7 bases from J, leaving 7 bases between.

This clonotype was counted ten times or more. The rearrangement uses TRBV15 and TRBJ2-1; unclear D gene. Germline V lookup: CDR1 LNHNV, CDR2 YYDKDF (reference sequence). The V end lost 0 bases, the J end lost 0 bases, and 9 bases lay between the germline ends. The CDR3 is 16 residues long. CDR3 residues: CATSRDMLSSYNEQFF. The CDR3 DNA reads as TGTGCCACCAGCAGAGATATGCTGAGCTCCTACAATGAGCAGTTCTTC.

This clonotype was counted ten times or more. The chain uses TRBV6-5 and TRBJ1-1; D call uncertain. CDR3 length: 13 residues. Per germline, CDR1 MNHEY and CDR2 SVGAGI. Trimming stripped 0 bases from V and 2 bases from J, with 4 bases between. The DNA for the CDR3 is TGTGCCAGCAGTTACTCGCTTAACACTGAAGCTTTCTTT. It codes for CASSYSLNTEAFF.

The table lists this clonotype with many counts. This chain links TRBV5-1 with TRBJ2-3; D assignment may be TRBD1 or TRBD2 (5 bases each). Trimming took 0 bases from V and 3 from J, leaving 11 bases between them. This CDR3 comprises 15 residues. Germline CDR1 reads SGHRS; CDR2 reads YFSETQ. The CDR3 nucleotides read TGCGCCAGCAGCTTGGAACCCGGGGCGACAGATACGCAGTATTTT. It translates to CASSLEPGATDTQYF.